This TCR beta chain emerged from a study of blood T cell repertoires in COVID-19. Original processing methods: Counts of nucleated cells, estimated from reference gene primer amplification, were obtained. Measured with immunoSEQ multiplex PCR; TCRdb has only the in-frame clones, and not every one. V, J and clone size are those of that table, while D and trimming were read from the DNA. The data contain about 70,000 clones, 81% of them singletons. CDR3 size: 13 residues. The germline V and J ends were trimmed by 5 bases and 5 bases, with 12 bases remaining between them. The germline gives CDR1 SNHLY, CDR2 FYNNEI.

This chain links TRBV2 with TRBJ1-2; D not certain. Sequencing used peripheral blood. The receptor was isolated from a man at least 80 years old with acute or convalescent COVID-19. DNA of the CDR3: TGTGCCAGCAGTACTTGGAGGGAGTATGGCTACACCTTC. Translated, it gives CASSTWREYGYTF.